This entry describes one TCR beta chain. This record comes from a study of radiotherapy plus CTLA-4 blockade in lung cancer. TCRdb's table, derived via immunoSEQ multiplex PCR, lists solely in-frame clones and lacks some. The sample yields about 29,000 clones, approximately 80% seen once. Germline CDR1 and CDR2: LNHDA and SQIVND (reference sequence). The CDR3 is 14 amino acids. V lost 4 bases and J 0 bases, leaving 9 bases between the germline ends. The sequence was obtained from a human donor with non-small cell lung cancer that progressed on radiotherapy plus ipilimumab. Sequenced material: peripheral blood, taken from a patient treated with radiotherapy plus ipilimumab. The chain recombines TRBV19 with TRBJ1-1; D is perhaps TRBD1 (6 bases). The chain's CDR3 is CASSNREMNTEAFF. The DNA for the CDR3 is TGTGCCAGTAGTAACAGGGAAATGAACACTGAAGCTTTCTTT.